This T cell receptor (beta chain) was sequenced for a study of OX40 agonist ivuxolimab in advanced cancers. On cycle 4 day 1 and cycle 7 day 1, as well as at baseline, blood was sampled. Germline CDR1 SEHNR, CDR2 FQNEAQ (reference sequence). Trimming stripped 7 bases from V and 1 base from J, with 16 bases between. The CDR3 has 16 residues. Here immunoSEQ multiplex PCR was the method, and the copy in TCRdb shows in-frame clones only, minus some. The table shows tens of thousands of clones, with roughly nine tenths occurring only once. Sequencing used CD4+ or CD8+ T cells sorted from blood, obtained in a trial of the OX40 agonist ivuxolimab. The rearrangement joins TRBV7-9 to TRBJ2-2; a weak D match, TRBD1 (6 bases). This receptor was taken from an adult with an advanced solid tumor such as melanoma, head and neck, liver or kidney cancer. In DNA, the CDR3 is TGTGCCAGCACCCGGGTTAACAGGGAGAACACCGGGGAGCTGTTTTTT. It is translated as CASTRVNRENTGELFF.